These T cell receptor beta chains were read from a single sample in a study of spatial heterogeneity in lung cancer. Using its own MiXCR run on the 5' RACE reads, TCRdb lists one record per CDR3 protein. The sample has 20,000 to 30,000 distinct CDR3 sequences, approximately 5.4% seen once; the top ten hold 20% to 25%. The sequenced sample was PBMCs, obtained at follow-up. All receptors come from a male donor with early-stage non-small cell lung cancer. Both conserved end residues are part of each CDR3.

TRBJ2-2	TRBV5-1	CASSSGTGNTGELFF
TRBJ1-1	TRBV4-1	CASSQDHSLLLNTEAFF
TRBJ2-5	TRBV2	CASSARPGLAGEETQYF
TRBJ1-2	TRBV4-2	CASSQDRTGELGYTF
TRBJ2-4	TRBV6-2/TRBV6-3	CASSSLKRGDKNIQYF
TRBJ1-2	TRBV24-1	CATSDDQGIGYTF
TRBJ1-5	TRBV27	CASSLSSGGNQPQHF
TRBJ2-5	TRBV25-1	CASSEWGSGARGQETQYF
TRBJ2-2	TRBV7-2	CASSYRRTGGIGELFF
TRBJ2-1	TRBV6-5	CASSPRTSYNEQFF
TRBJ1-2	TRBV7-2	CASSFQQGPNYGYTF
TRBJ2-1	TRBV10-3	CAISDLRQGVDNEQFF
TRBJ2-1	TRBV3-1	CASSHTGTGGRDEQFF
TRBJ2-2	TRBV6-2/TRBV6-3	CASSWTGRTGELFF
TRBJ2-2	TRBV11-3	CASSLRTGELFF
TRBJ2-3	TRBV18	CASSPTGADTQYF
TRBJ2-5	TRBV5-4	CASSGGAGATRETQYF
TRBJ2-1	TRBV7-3	CASSFYRGGEQFF
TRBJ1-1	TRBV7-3	CASSLTGDTEAFF
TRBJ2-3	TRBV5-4	CASSFPGQGPDTQYF
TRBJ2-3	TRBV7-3	CASSLDPTEGRTQYF
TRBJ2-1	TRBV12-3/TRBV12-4	CASSLTSGSSYNEQFF
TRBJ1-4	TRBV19	CASSTVATNEKLFF
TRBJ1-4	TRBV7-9	CASSAGTATNEKLFF
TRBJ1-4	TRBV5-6	CASSSRQGAGEKLFF
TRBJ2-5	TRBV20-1	CSATGTGGEGKTQYF
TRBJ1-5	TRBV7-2	CASSSRQGEGQPQHF
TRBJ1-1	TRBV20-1	CSATGTEGLNTEAFF
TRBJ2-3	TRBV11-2	CASSTRTSGGPYLTDTQYF
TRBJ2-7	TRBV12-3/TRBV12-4	CASSLADGKIEQYF
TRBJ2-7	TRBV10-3	CAISGPGQSYEQYF
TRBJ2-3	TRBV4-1	CASSQGGGLFTDTQYF
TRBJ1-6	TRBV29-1	CSAGQTYNSPLHF
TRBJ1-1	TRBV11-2	CASSLIRNTEAFF
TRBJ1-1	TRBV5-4	CASSLERGGEAFF
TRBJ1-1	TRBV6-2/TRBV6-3	CASTFDGGNTEAFF
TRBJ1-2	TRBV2	CASSDRDRSYGYTF
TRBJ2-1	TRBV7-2	CASSLTPAGANEQFF
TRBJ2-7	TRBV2	CASSEIEGGIRDEQYF
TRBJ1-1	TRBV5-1	CASSLWGAMNTEAFF